This T cell receptor beta chain emerged from a study of blood T cells in healthy people across ages (dated by TCRdb to between 2015 and 2016). Some background on the complete study: Template switching captured roughly one uniquely barcoded TCR beta cDNA molecule per two T cells in model experiments. Donors were grouped into four age groups: young (average approximately 15 years), middle-aged (about 40), aged (approximately 67) and long-lived (about 82). To avoid experimental bias, donors of different ages were spread randomly across the sequencing lanes. Using the same blood draw, the study looked at two additional independent replicas of 1 million unique cDNA reads for two donors, one aged 18 to 30 and the other aged 80 or older. Using deep sequencing normalized with unique cDNA molecular identifiers, the study measured how TCR beta repertoire diversity changes with age.

Library method: 5' RACE. The sample was run on an Illumina HiSeq 2500. A second roughly 7 to 11 cycle PCR used a sample-barcoded 5' primer and a J-beta primer mix. A template-switch 5' adaptor carrying 12 random nucleotides introduced a unique molecular identifier onto each TCR beta cDNA molecule. Each sample yielded at least 2.5 million CDR3-containing paired-end reads. First-strand cDNA synthesis was performed from all RNA using the Mint cDNA synthesis kit, with priming by a TRBC-specific oligonucleotide. All cDNA was treated with uracil-DNA glycosylase and then went through a first 18-cycle PCR with the universal primers M1SS and BC2_uni_R. As for how the authors treated the data: Each sample was normalized by randomly selecting 1 million high-quality reads, each carrying a distinct molecular identifier. Instead of being binned into consensus sequences, reads that shared molecular identifiers were thrown out. MiTCR, with a Q25 quality threshold and the strictest error-elimination algorithm, was used for CDR3 identification, clonotype clustering and error correction. A nonparametric unseen species model with Euler transformation was used to estimate lower-bound total TCR beta diversity. TCRdb reanalyzed the raw reads on its own, using fastp at Q25 for trimming and MiXCR for clone calling, and kept in-frame beta chains. Identical CDR3 protein sequences are pooled into one entry, listed with their most common genes and DNA. These V and J calls rely on TCRdb rather than the paper's analysis. The table for this sample lists 1,500,000 or so distinct CDR3 sequences; almost 60% of them were counted only once. 6.7% of the sample lies in the top ten.

The 39 donors, aged about 6 to 100 years, were systemically healthy Caucasian individuals from Russia. Ten milliliters of peripheral blood were drawn from each donor into EDTA-treated Vacutainer tubes. PBMCs were isolated by Ficoll-Paque density-gradient centrifugation, with at least 6.5 million obtained per sample. Trizol reagent was used to extract total RNA from PBMCs, with at least 5.5 micrograms per sample. For every donor, flow cytometry on a PBMC aliquot measured the percentage of naive CD45RAhigh/CD27high T cells. As concerns this clonotype: The specificity of this receptor is unknown. Per-base quality was not reported, and no clone a single base away is much larger than it.

Findings and caveats that apply to the study as a whole: Estimates of total diversity from one million sequenced T cells were regarded as lower bounds and underestimates. Since profiling was done on bulk unsorted PBMCs, naive and antigen-experienced compartments could not be conclusively compared. Because the CMV infection status of the donors was unknown, age-related changes in expanded clonotypes may potentially have been confounded. As age increased, observed TCR beta diversity per million T cells dropped in a roughly linear way, and a significant reduction was already evident by age 40. The long-lived group showed more naive CD4+ T cells, fewer expanded clones and increased TCR diversity than the aged group, suggesting age selection. Observed TCR beta diversity correlated strongly with the percentage of naive T cells measured by flow cytometry.

The CDR3 runs 18 residues from the cysteine to the phenylalanine. Of all the DNA, just the CDR3 is kept, 54 bases in frame from base 1. V is clipped by 0 bases and J by 6 bases, and the sequence between their germline boundaries is 23 bases long. The germline V gene provides CDR1 LGHNA and CDR2 YSLEER. The chain is assembled from TRBV4-3 and TRBJ1-1; the D region possibly corresponds to TRBD1 (5 bases align). Material: blood. This TCR was sampled from a man between 18 and 35 years old in good health. The nucleotides read TGCGCCAGCAGCCAAGAGGACTTATATGGGGGAGTAGTCGCTGAAGCTTTCTTT. It is translated as CASSQEDLYGGVVAEAFF.